This T cell receptor (beta chain) was sequenced in a study of blood T cell repertoires in COVID-19. Whole-study context: Samples came from the United States, Italy and Spain, spanning acute and convalescent COVID-19. In each case, the material was cDNA or gDNA derived from T cells, B-cell-depleted T cells, or PBMCs.

The germline V gene encodes CDR1 LNHDA and CDR2 SQIVND (reference sequence). The CDR3 extends over 14 amino acids. V gave up 5 bases and J gave up 5 bases; unmatched junction bases: 5. As processed by the authors: Nucleated cell counts were estimated from reference gene primer amplification. The data were produced by immunoSEQ multiplex PCR, yet TCRdb's version contains in-frame clones alone and is incomplete. D and trimming were read from the DNA, whereas the V and J calls and clone size are those reported in that table. Here the sample spans roughly 150,000 clones, around four fifths being singletons.

This chain connects TRBV19 to TRBJ2-7; 11 bases line up with TRBD2. Sequencing was performed on peripheral blood. The source is an elderly woman with acute or convalescent COVID-19. The CDR3: CASSRLAGSHEQYF. The CDR3 DNA follows: TGTGCCAGTAGTCGACTAGCGGGATCCCACGAGCAGTACTTC.